The 10 T cell receptor beta chains in this list originate from one sample, sequenced in a study of radiotherapy plus CTLA-4 blockade in lung cancer. The repertoire was sequenced with immunoSEQ multiplex PCR; TCRdb's copy has only in-frame clones and lacks some. Of more than 60,000 clones listed, less than 85% are singletons. Here the sequenced sample was peripheral blood, taken from a patient treated with radiotherapy plus ipilimumab. The receptors shown here come from a human donor with non-small cell lung cancer who had a complete response to radiotherapy plus ipilimumab.

V is TRBV27 and J is TRBJ2-5, with 8 bases fitting TRBD2. This CDR3 is 15 amino acids long. Germline trimming cut 3 bases from V and 5 bases from J; bases unmatched to any gene: 8. In germline, CDR1 is MNHEY, CDR2 SMNVEV (reference sequence). CDR3 nucleotides: TGTGCCAGCAGTTTTAGTCGGGGGGGCCGGGAGACCCAGTACTTC. Translating it yields CASSFSRGGRETQYF.

V is TRBV28 and J is TRBJ1-2, with D perhaps matching TRBD1 (6 bases). From germline, CDR1 is MDHEN and CDR2 SYDVKM. The CDR3 runs to 14 residues. V was shortened by 3 bases and J by 7 bases, with 15 bases between the two germline ends. The CDR3 sequence is CASSLTGPGGGYTF. CDR3 sequence (DNA): TGTGCCAGCAGTTTGACAGGCCCAGGCGGTGGCTACACCTTC.

This chain links TRBV12-5 with TRBJ1-5, with TRBD1 identical over 8 bases. Trimming cost V 0 bases and J 5 bases; bases outside gene matches: 3. The V gene's germline CDR1 is LGHNT and CDR2 FRNRAP. The CDR3 loop spans 15 amino acids. DNA for the CDR3: TGTGCTAGTGGTTTGGTATCAGGGGGCCATCAGCCCCAGCATTTT. Translated, it gives CASGLVSGGHQPQHF.

V gene TRBV5-6 combines with J gene TRBJ2-1; 9 nucleotides line up with TRBD1. The germline V gene has CDR1 SGHDT and CDR2 YYEEEE. The CDR3 covers 16 residues. With V trimmed by 1 base and J by 7 bases, 9 bases remained unmatched. The CDR3 DNA sequence: TGTGCCAGCAGCTTGAGGGGGACAGGGAAGTTGAATGAGCAGTTCTTC. This sequence encodes CASSLRGTGKLNEQFF.

This chain links TRBV6-1 with TRBJ1-2; TRBD1 aligns across 9 bases. CDR1 is MNHNS and CDR2 is SASEGT in the germline V gene. The J segment lost 5 bases and the V segment lost 2 bases, leaving 3 bases of the junction unmatched. The CDR3 has 14 residues. The CDR3 spells CASSEQGQGYGYTF. The DNA of the CDR3 is TGTGCCAGCAGTGAACAGGGACAGGGATATGGCTACACCTTC.

This clone is a singleton in its sample. This chain uses TRBV7-2 with TRBJ2-6, with 7 bases that match TRBD2. Trimming took 2 bases from V and 1 from J; bases not matched to a gene: 2. Germline CDR1 is SGHTA and CDR2 is FQGNSA. The CDR3 length is 16 residues. CDR3 amino acids: CASSLWGGSGANVLTF. The CDR3 DNA reads as TGTGCCAGCAGCTTATGGGGGGGGTCTGGGGCCAACGTCCTGACTTTC.

The CDR3: CASSYYRGRYNEQFF. In DNA, the CDR3 is TGTGCCAGCAGCTACTACAGGGGGCGGTACAATGAGCAGTTCTTC. The V call is TRBV7-9, the J call TRBJ2-1, with 9 bases aligning to TRBD1. Germline V CDR1 and CDR2: SEHNR, FQNEAQ (reference sequence). V dropped 4 bases and J dropped 4; count of bases not matched to a gene: 5. This CDR3 contains 15 residues.

J is TRBJ1-1 and V is TRBV5-1, with a possible D match to TRBD1 (5 bases). Germline CDR1 reads SGHRS; CDR2 reads YFSETQ. The germline V and J ends were trimmed by 4 bases and 5 bases, with 15 bases remaining between them. This CDR3 has 14 amino acids. This CDR3 reads CASSPSPGGTEAFF. The CDR3 region has the DNA TGCGCCAGCAGCCCTAGCCCTGGGGGGACTGAAGCTTTCTTT.

The rearrangement uses TRBV9 and TRBJ2-5; 15 nucleotides agree with TRBD2. The V gene's germline CDR1 is SGDLS and CDR2 YYNGEE. V was pared by 3 bases and J by 1 base, with 4 bases of the junction left unmatched. The CDR3 is 17 amino acids. The CDR3: CASSGGTSGGSQETQYF. The CDR3 coding sequence is TGTGCCAGCAGCGGCGGGACTAGCGGGGGGAGCCAAGAGACCCAGTACTTC.

This clone was found a few times. The chain joins TRBV7-9 to TRBJ1-4; perhaps TRBD1 as D (6 bases). Trimming removed 1 base from V and 8 bases from J, with 11 bases in between. CDR1 SEHNR and CDR2 FQNEAQ come from the germline V gene (reference sequence). The CDR3 extends over 14 amino acids. The CDR3 DNA follows: TGTGCCAGCAGCTTAGAGGTCCAGGGGGAAAAACTGTTTTTT. Its translation is CASSLEVQGEKLFF.